The 15 T cell receptor beta chains below were found in one sample sequenced in a study of shared clonotypes between healthy human individuals. Using immunoSEQ multiplex PCR, the repertoire was profiled, and TCRdb retains in-frame clones only, with some absent. The data contain around 2.5 million clones, over 85% of them singletons. The source material was naive CD4+ T cells from PBMCs. The subset here: CD45RA+ positively selected. Receptor source: a young man in good health. Some clones in this sample may be carry-over from other donors' samples.

The chain combines TRBV5-1 with TRBJ2-5; D is unresolved. The end of the DNA fits TRBJ2-7 better, so the J call may be wrong. Germline V gives CDR1 SGHRS, CDR2 YFSETQ. CDR3 length equals 13 residues. The CDR3 DNA sequence: TGCGCCAGCAGCTTCGGGCCCGTGAGCGAGCAGTACTTC. The encoded protein is CASSFGPVSEQYF.

V usage is TRBV9 and J usage is TRBJ2-1; 7 positions agree with TRBD2. Unmatched junction bases numbered 13, after V lost 2 bases and J lost 2 bases. CDR3 length: 18 residues. Germline CDR1 is SGDLS and CDR2 is YYNGEE. CDR3 in amino acids: CASSVKAPASGTYNEQFF. The DNA of the CDR3 is TGTGCCAGCAGCGTTAAAGCCCCGGCTAGCGGAACCTACAATGAGCAGTTCTTC.

This chain joins TRBV7-9 and TRBJ1-2; D is unresolved. The CDR3 spans 14 residues. Germline CDR1 reads SEHNR; CDR2 reads FQNEAQ (reference sequence). The V end lost 1 base, the J end lost 4 bases, and 10 bases lay between the germline ends. The CDR3 loop is CASSLVELGYGYTF. Written as DNA, the CDR3 is TGTGCCAGCAGCTTAGTTGAACTGGGCTATGGCTACACCTTC.

The chain combines TRBV28 with TRBJ2-5; 7 bases line up with TRBD2. Looked up from germline, CDR1 is MDHEN and CDR2 is SYDVKM. J lost 2 bases, V lost 2 bases, and 5 bases had no gene match. This CDR3 has 15 amino acids. The CDR3 region is CASSLVGGGQETQYF. CDR3 DNA: TGTGCCAGCAGTTTAGTAGGCGGGGGACAAGAGACCCAGTACTTC.

This chain links TRBV4-2 with TRBJ2-7; 12 nucleotides align to TRBD2. The CDR3 totals 17 residues. V lost 1 base and J lost 4; bases outside the gene matches: 8. Germline loops: CDR1 LGHNA, CDR2 YNFKEQ. The CDR3 loop is CASSQGASGRAGYEQYF. The CDR3 DNA is TGTGCCAGCAGCCAAGGGGCTAGCGGGAGGGCGGGGTACGAGCAGTACTTC.

The V and J genes are TRBV19 and TRBJ1-4; D uncertain. Germline V lookup: CDR1 LNHDA, CDR2 SQIVND (reference sequence). Trimming stripped 2 bases from V and 1 base from J, with 8 bases between. The CDR3 spans 15 residues. The CDR3 loop is CASSILGRTNEKLFF. The DNA for the CDR3 is TGTGCCAGTAGTATACTGGGCAGAACTAATGAAAAACTGTTTTTT.

This chain connects TRBV28 to TRBJ2-3; TRBD2 matches 9 bases. The germline CDR1 and CDR2 sequences are MDHEN and SYDVKM. The CDR3 spans 15 residues. V dropped 4 bases and J dropped 3; count of bases not matched to a gene: 5. The CDR3 DNA sequence: TGTGCCAGCAGTTCCGCGGGACTAGCTACAGATACGCAGTATTTT. Protein product: CASSSAGLATDTQYF.

The table lists this clone with a count of one. The genes are TRBV7-3 and TRBJ2-2, with TRBD2 matching 9 bases. The CDR3 consists of 16 residues. J gave up 2 bases and V 6 bases, and 7 bases lay outside the gene matches. The V gene's germline CDR1 is SGHTA and CDR2 FQGTGA. The CDR3 spells CASRFGTSRNTGELFF. Here the CDR3 DNA reads TGTGCCAGCAGGTTTGGGACTAGCAGAAACACCGGGGAGCTGTTTTTT.

J is TRBJ2-1 and V is TRBV7-2; 7 bases line up with TRBD1. Germline trimming cut 3 bases from V and 7 bases from J; bases unmatched to any gene: 9. The CDR3 covers 15 residues. The germline CDR1 and CDR2 sequences are SGHTA and FQGNSA. For the CDR3, the DNA is TGTGCCAGCAGCTTTCGAGACAGGGTGAGGAATGAGCAGTTCTTC. This encodes CASSFRDRVRNEQFF.

The rearrangement joins TRBV27 to TRBJ2-1; 9 nucleotides align to TRBD2. This CDR3 is built from 12 residues. Germline loops: CDR1 MNHEY, CDR2 SMNVEV (reference sequence). The V and J ends lost 8 bases and 11 bases, in that order; junction bases with no gene match: 7. The CDR3 DNA reads as TGTGCCAGCTCCTTAGCGGGAGTGAAGCAGTTCTTC. As protein: CASSLAGVKQFF.

This clone was seen more than once but under ten times. This chain connects TRBV9 to TRBJ1-1; a possible D gene is TRBD1 (6 bases). Germline V lookup: CDR1 SGDLS, CDR2 YYNGEE. This CDR3 has 14 residues. Trimming stripped 3 bases from V and 11 bases from J, with 20 bases between. The CDR3 coding sequence is TGTGCCAGCAGCGGGGGGCCTCCCACCATAGGGGCTTTCTTT. Protein product: CASSGGPPTIGAFF.

The chain has TRBV25-1 and TRBJ2-3, with TRBD2 as a possible D gene (6 bases). Germline V gene data show CDR1 as MGHDK and CDR2 as SYGVNS. Trimming shortened V by 8 bases and J by 4 bases, and 25 bases separated the two germline ends. CDR3 length: 17 residues. The CDR3 bases are TGTGCCAGCCAGGGCCTGGGGTTGCGGGGCTCAGCAGATACGCAGTATTTT. This encodes CASQGLGLRGSADTQYF.

The CDR3 sequence: CASLKTSGRAGDTQYF. The DNA of the CDR3 is TGTGCCAGCCTAAAGACTAGCGGGAGGGCCGGAGATACGCAGTATTTT. The chain is built from TRBV18 and TRBJ2-3, with TRBD2 identical over 14 bases. In germline, CDR1 is KGHSH, CDR2 LQKENI. The V and J ends lost 8 bases and 5 bases, in that order; junction bases with no gene match: 9. This CDR3 has 16 residues.

In its sample, this clone was seen once. V and J are TRBV13 and TRBJ1-1, with D possibly being TRBD1 (5 bases). CDR3 length equals 14 residues. The V and J ends lost 6 bases and 6 bases respectively, with 17 bases between them. Germline V gene data show CDR1 as PRHDT and CDR2 as FYEKMQ (reference sequence). CDR3 sequence reads: CASRPGARPAEAFF. For the CDR3, the DNA is TGTGCCAGCAGACCCGGGGCTAGACCCGCTGAAGCTTTCTTT.

The chain employs TRBV6-1 and TRBJ1-2; 11 bases agree with TRBD1. Germline V gene data show CDR1 as MNHNS and CDR2 as SASEGT. Losses at the gene ends were 11 bases for V and 6 bases for J; bases not matched to a gene: 5. The CDR3 covers 12 residues. The CDR3 is CAGGTGGNGYTF. The CDR3 DNA sequence: TGTGCCGGGGGGACAGGGGGAAATGGCTACACCTTC.